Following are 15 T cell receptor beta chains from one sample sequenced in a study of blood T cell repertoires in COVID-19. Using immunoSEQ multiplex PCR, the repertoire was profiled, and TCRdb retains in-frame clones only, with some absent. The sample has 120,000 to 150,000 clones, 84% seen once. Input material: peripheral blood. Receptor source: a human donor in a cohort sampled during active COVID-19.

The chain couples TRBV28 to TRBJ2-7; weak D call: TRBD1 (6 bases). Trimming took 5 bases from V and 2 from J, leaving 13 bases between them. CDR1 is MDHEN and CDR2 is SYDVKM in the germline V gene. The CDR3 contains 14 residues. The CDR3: CASSRTAPTYEQYF. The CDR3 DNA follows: TGTGCCAGCAGTAGGACAGCTCCCACCTACGAGCAGTACTTC. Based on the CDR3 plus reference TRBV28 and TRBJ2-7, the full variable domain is DVKVTQSSRYLVKRTGEKVFLECVQDMDHENMFWYRQDPGLGLRLIYFSYDVKMKEKGDIPEGYSVSREKKERFSLILESASTNQTSMYLCASSRTAPTYEQYFGPGTRLTVT.

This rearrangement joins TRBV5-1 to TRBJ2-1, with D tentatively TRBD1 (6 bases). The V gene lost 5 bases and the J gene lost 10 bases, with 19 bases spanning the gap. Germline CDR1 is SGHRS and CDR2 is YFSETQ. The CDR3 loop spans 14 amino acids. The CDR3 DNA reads TGCGCCAGCAGTCCGGGACAAGGACTTTGGGAGCAGTTCTTC. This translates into CASSPGQGLWEQFF. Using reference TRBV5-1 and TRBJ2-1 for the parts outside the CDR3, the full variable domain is KAGVTQTPRYLIKTRGQQVTLSCSPISGHRSVSWYQQTPGQGLQFLFEYFSETQRNKGNFPGRFSGRQFSNSRSEMNVSTLELGDSALYLCASSPGQGLWEQFFGPGTRLTVL.

The CDR3 loop reads CASSQAGQINNEQFF. The CDR3 DNA is TGTGCCAGCAGCCAGGCGGGACAGATTAACAATGAGCAGTTCTTC. This chain uses TRBV3-1 (or the pseudogene TRBV3-2) with TRBJ2-1, with D maybe TRBD1 (7 bases). Trimming removed 3 bases from V and 5 bases from J, with 14 bases in between. The CDR3 runs to 15 residues. Germline V lookup: CDR1 LGHDT, CDR2 YNNKEL (reference sequence).

CDR3 bases: TGTGCCAGCAGCCAATCCCAGGCCCCCTACGAGCAGTACTTC. Protein product: CASSQSQAPYEQYF. The gene calls are TRBV14 and TRBJ2-7; the D is unclear. The CDR3 sequence is 14 residues long. The germline V gene has CDR1 SGHDN and CDR2 FVKESK. Trimming shortened V by 2 bases and J by 2 bases, and 10 bases separated the two germline ends.

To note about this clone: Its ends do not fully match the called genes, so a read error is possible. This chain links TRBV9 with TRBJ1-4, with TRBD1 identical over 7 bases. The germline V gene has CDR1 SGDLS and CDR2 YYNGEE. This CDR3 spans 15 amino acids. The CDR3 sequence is CASSVATGWNEKLFF. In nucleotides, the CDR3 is TGTGCCAGCAGTGTAGCGACAGGGTGGAACGAAAAACTGTTTTTT.

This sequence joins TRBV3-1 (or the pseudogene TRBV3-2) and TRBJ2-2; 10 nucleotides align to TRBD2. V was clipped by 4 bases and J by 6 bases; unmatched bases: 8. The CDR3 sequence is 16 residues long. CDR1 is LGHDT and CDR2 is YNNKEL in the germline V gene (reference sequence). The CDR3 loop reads CASSPYPSGGSGELFF. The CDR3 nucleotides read TGTGCCAGCAGCCCCTACCCTAGCGGGGGCTCCGGGGAGCTGTTTTTT.

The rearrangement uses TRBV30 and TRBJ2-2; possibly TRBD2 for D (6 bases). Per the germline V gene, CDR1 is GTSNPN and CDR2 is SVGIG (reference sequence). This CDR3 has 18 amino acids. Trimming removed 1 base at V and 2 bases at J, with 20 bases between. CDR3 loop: CAWSAFHDWRGNTGELFF. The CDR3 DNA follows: TGTGCCTGGAGTGCCTTCCACGATTGGAGGGGCAACACCGGGGAGCTGTTTTTT.

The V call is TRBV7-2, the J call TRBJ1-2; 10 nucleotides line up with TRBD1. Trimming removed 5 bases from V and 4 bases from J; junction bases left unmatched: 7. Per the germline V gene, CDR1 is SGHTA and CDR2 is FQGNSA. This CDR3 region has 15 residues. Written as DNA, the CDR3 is TGTGCCAGCAGCAGCCGACAGGGGGCGGGCTATGGCTACACCTTC. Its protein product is CASSSRQGAGYGYTF.

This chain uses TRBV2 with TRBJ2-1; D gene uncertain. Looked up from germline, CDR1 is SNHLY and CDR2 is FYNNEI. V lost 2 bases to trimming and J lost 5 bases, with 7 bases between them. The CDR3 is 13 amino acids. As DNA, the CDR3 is TGTGCCAGCAGTGAAACTAACAACAATGAGCAGTTCTTC. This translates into CASSETNNNEQFF.

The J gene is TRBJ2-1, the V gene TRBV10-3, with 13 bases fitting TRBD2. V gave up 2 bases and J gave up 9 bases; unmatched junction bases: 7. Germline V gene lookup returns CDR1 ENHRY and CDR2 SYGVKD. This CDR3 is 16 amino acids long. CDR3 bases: TGTGCCATCAGTGAGCCTAGACTAGCGGGGGGCGGTGAGCAGTTCTTC. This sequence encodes CAISEPRLAGGGEQFF.

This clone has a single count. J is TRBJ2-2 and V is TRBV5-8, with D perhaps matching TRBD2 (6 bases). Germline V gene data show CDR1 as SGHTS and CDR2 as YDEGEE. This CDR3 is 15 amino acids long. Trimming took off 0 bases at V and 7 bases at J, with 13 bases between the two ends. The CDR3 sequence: CASSLEAPGGGELFF. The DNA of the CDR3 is TGTGCCAGCAGCTTGGAGGCTCCCGGGGGCGGGGAGCTGTTTTTT.

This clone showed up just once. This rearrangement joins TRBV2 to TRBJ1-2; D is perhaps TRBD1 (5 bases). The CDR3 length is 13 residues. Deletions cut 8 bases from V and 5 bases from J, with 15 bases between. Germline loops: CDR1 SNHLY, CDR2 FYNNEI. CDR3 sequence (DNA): TGTGCCAGCCGAGCATCGGGGGGATATGGCTACACCTTC. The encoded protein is CASRASGGYGYTF.

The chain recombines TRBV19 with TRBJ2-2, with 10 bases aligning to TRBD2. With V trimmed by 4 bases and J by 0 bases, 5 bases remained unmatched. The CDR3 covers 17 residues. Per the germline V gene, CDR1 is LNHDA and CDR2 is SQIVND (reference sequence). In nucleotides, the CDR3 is TGTGCCAGTAGTAAACTAGCGGGGCCCCCGAACACCGGGGAGCTGTTTTTT. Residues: CASSKLAGPPNTGELFF.

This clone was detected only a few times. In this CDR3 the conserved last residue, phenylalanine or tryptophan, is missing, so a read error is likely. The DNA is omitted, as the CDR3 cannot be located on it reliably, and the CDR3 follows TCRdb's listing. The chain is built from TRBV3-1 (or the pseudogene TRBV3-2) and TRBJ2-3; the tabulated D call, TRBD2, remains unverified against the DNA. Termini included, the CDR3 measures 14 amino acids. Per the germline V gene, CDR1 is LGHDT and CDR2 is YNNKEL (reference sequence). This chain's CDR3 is CASSQGGLAGVIRY.

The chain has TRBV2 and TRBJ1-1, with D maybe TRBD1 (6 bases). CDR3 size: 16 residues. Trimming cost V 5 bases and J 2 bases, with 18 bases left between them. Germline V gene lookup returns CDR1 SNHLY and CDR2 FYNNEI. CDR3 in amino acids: CASSLEGGALNTEAFF. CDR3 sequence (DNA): TGTGCCAGCAGTCTGGAGGGGGGGGCGTTAAACACTGAAGCTTTCTTT.